This entry describes one T cell receptor beta chain. Its antigen has not been determined. No clone much larger than this one lies a single base away; base qualities are absent. The CDR3 regions of human TCRbeta chains were analyzed by immunosequencing. Concerning the study's data processing: TCRs in the repertoires were matched against a reference library of SARS-CoV-2-specific TCRs that had been generated with the MIRA antigen-specificity platform. Breadth was defined as the fraction of unique TCRs that were SARS-CoV-2-associated. Depth was defined as the fraction of total T cells that were SARS-CoV-2-associated. Each spike-specific TCR was assigned to its reactive spike region and to a CD4 or CD8 class using the MIRA data. Log10-transformed breadth and depth values were compared by one-way ANOVA with Sidak's multiple comparisons tests. This is the immuneACCESS table as TCRdb keeps it, with only in-frame sequences that have V and J called. A part of the clones is gone; compared with another copy, unresolved V genes explain less than half, and the rest is unexplained. That table gives V, J and clone size, and the DNA gave D and trimming. The sample table holds 110,000 to 150,000 clones, of which 90% to 95% were seen once. Of the sample, around 3.6% is held by the ten largest clones.

The data were taken from a study of T cell responses to AZD1222 COVID-19 vaccine (dated by TCRdb to 2020 to 2023). With respect to the entire study: AZD1222 recipients whose second dose came at about 4 weeks and those whose second dose came at about 12 weeks were combined into one group, since spike-specific TCR depth and breadth did not differ between the two schedules. TCR sequencing was performed for about 250 trial participants, of whom around 200 were given two doses of AZD1222 and approximately 26 were given two doses of MenACWY control vaccine. Trial participants were enrolled into age subgroups of 18-55, 56-69 and 70-plus years, which contained about 150, 27 and 61 TCR-sequenced participants, respectively.

Paper-wide results and their limitations: Conclusions about previously exposed vaccinees were limited because only six AZD1222 recipients were SARS-CoV-2 seropositive at baseline. In the small 56-69-year group, the increase in depth fell short of significance, most likely because of low power. After two AZD1222 doses, spike-specific TCR breadth and depth were significantly higher than at day 0 and than in MenACWY recipients. Participants were mostly white British, with more females than males. The authors suggested clonal diversity may have been underestimated. Epitopes outside the regions mutated in the B.1.351 and B.1.1.7 variants were reportedly recognized by nearly half of the unique spike-specific TCRs. Vaccine-associated CD4 TCRs spanned the whole spike protein, with dominant responses in regions 160-218 and 743-854. Because no samples from the day 14 peak response were available, repertoires could be characterized only after the peak T cell response.

Reading the label with the study, this specimen's time point is: baseline before first vaccination. Vaccinee samples came from UK trials COV001 and COV002, including a single-blind randomized controlled phase 2/3 trial of AZD1222 (ChAdOx1 nCoV-19) in healthy adults. Trial participant PBMC samples were collected at day 0 and day 28 after the second dose for TCRbeta chain sequencing. The junction carries 7 bases between V and J, which are trimmed by 5 bases and 2 bases respectively. The CDR3 holds 13 amino acids from the cysteine to the phenylalanine. Solely the CDR3 DNA is kept, with 39 bases framed from the first base. The germline V gene provides CDR1 MGHDK and CDR2 SYGVNS.

The receptor comes from an adult in good health. The sequence is built from TRBV25-1 and TRBJ2-4; the D gene cannot be named for sure. Sample: peripheral blood, taken on day 0 of AZD1222 vaccination. The encoded CDR3 is CASSSVTKNIQYF. The DNA reads TGTGCCAGCAGTAGTGTGACCAAAAACATTCAGTACTTC.